This T cell receptor (beta chain) was retrieved from a study of PD-L1 blockade in urothelial cancer. Study-level background: About 85% of the 29 patients were men whose urothelial cancer was bladder-origin. There were a median of around 140,000 T cells in blood samples.

Assay: immunoSEQ multiplex PCR; the TCRdb copy retains only in-frame clones and omits some. The table records around 70,000 clones, 84% of them present only once. This sample comprised PBMCs, obtained around atezolizumab (anti-PD-L1) treatment. The source is a man aged 65-85 years with urothelial cancer.

CDR3 region: CASSNFRETQYF. The CDR3 region has the DNA TGTGCCAGTAGTAACTTTCGAGAGACCCAGTACTTC. The chain links TRBV19 to TRBJ2-5; D unresolved. CDR3 length: 12 residues. With 4 bases removed from V and 4 bases from J, the gap between germline ends came to 7 bases. The V gene's germline CDR1 is LNHDA and CDR2 SQIVND (reference sequence).